Below are 12 T cell receptor beta chains sequenced from a single sample in a study of beta chain features in type 1 diabetes. Study-wide results and caveats: Shorter TCRB CDR3s, moderately but significantly so, marked every one of the four CD4+ subsets in Type 1 diabetes patients.

Every bit of the isolated RNA underwent reverse transcription, so sequencing read expressed TCRB transcripts. Libraries were prepared by immunoSEQ multiplex PCR; TCRdb keeps only in-frame clonotypes and omits some of them. The profile shows about 340,000 clones, about 13% of them singletons. No antigens are known for them. Sample: naive CD4+ T cells from blood. All receptors come from a woman aged 18-29 years with type 1 diabetes.

The genes are TRBV30 and TRBJ1-5, with no clear D. The CDR3 loop spans 13 amino acids. V lost 1 base, J lost 5 bases, and 9 bases lay in between. Looked up from germline, CDR1 is GTSNPN and CDR2 is SVGIG (reference sequence). The CDR3 nucleotides read TGTGCCTGGAGTGGGGCATTACATCAGCCCCAGCATTTT. Protein: CAWSGALHQPQHF.

The rearrangement uses TRBV14 and TRBJ2-5, with D perhaps matching TRBD2 (6 bases). Trimming pared 5 bases from V and 7 bases from J, leaving 8 bases between. The CDR3 consists of 11 residues. CDR1 is SGHDN, CDR2 FVKESK, per germline. In DNA form, the CDR3 reads TGTGCCAGCAGCGAGGGAGGGACCCAGTACTTC. Translation: CASSEGGTQYF.

The chain has TRBV5-1 and TRBJ2-1; 7 bases are a match to TRBD1. Trimming cost V 0 bases and J 3 bases; bases outside gene matches: 6. Germline V gives CDR1 SGHRS, CDR2 YFSETQ. This CDR3 is built from 16 residues. CDR3 in amino acids: CASSLADRAGYNEQFF. CDR3 nucleotide sequence: TGCGCCAGCAGCTTGGCCGACAGGGCTGGCTACAATGAGCAGTTCTTC.

J is TRBJ2-2 and V is TRBV5-1; 12 nucleotides match TRBD2. Trimming cost V 4 bases and J 5 bases; bases outside gene matches: 3. This CDR3 contains 15 residues. The germline V gene encodes CDR1 SGHRS and CDR2 YFSETQ. In nucleotides, the CDR3 is TGCGCCAGCAGCCCCACTAGCGGGGGGACCGGGGAGCTGTTTTTT. Protein: CASSPTSGGTGELFF.

This clone was seen only a few times. The V gene is TRBV30, the J gene TRBJ2-5, with D perhaps TRBD2 (5 bases). Germline lookup yields CDR1 GTSNPN and CDR2 SVGIG (reference sequence). The CDR3 is made up of 13 amino acids. Trimming removed 4 bases at V and 2 bases at J, with 11 bases between. CDR3 amino acids: CAWTAGPQETQYF. CDR3 nucleotide sequence: TGTGCCTGGACTGCGGGCCCTCAAGAGACCCAGTACTTC. Looking up the rest from reference TRBV30 and TRBJ2-5 gives the full variable domain: SQTIHQWPATLVQPVGSPLSLECTVEGTSNPNLYWYRQAAGRGLQLLFYSVGIGQISSEVPQNLSASRPQDRQFILSSKKLLLSDSGFYLCAWTAGPQETQYFGPGTRLLVL.

The chain carries TRBV4-1 and TRBJ2-5; 10 nucleotides agree with TRBD1. Germline V lookup: CDR1 MGHRA, CDR2 YSYEKL. The CDR3 is made up of 15 amino acids. V was pared by 4 bases and J by 4 bases, with 6 bases of the junction left unmatched. In DNA, the CDR3 is TGCGCCAGCAGCCCAGAGGGACAGGGGAGAGAGACCCAGTACTTC. Protein: CASSPEGQGRETQYF.

This chain uses TRBV6-5 with TRBJ2-1; tentatively, D is TRBD2 (8 bases). The germline V and J ends were trimmed by 4 bases and 7 bases, with 20 bases remaining between them. The CDR3 covers 16 residues. Per the germline V gene, CDR1 is MNHEY and CDR2 is SVGAGI. CDR3: CASSSPQGTRRNEQFF. DNA for the CDR3: TGTGCCAGCAGTTCCCCACAGGGGACTAGGAGGAATGAGCAGTTCTTC.

The CDR3 region is CASSTGTGYDTQYF. CDR3 DNA: TGTGCCAGCAGCACCGGGACAGGGTACGATACGCAGTATTTT. The chain joins TRBV13 to TRBJ2-3; 9 bases map to TRBD1. Trimming at V came to 5 bases and at J to 6 bases, leaving 6 bases not matched to a gene. CDR1 is PRHDT, CDR2 FYEKMQ, per germline (reference sequence). This CDR3 has 14 amino acids.

This clone was seen a few times. In DNA form, the CDR3 reads TGTGCCACCAGCAGCGGGTCGAAATCCCTCGGAGGCTACACCTTC. It specifies CATSSGSKSLGGYTF. The chain is built from TRBV15 and TRBJ1-2; D uncertain. Germline assignment: CDR1 LNHNV and CDR2 YYDKDF (reference sequence). V was clipped by 3 bases and J by 8 bases, with 19 bases between them. The CDR3 has 15 residues.

This clone has a handful of counts. The rearrangement uses TRBV28 and TRBJ2-5; D not certain. V gave up 3 bases and J gave up 1 base, with 9 bases separating them. CDR1 is MDHEN, CDR2 SYDVKM, per germline. The CDR3 runs 14 residues. CDR3 sequence (DNA): TGTGCCAGCAGTTTTGGGCCCTCCCAAGAGACCCAGTACTTC. Translating it yields CASSFGPSQETQYF. The full variable domain, rest sourced from reference TRBV28 and TRBJ2-5, is DVKVTQSSRYLVKRTGEKVFLECVQDMDHENMFWYRQDPGLGLRLIYFSYDVKMKEKGDIPEGYSVSREKKERFSLILESASTNQTSMYLCASSFGPSQETQYFGPGTRLLVL.

The chain joins TRBV7-2 to TRBJ2-1, with 7 bases that match TRBD2. Germline V gives CDR1 SGHTA, CDR2 FQGNSA. J lost 5 bases, V lost 1 base, and 8 bases had no gene match. The CDR3 is 16 amino acids. This CDR3 is CASSLESRLADNEQFF. The CDR3 DNA is TGTGCCAGCAGCTTAGAATCGCGTCTAGCGGACAATGAGCAGTTCTTC.

In this sample, this clone turned up a few times. This chain links TRBV6-1 with TRBJ2-3; tentative D call: TRBD1 (6 bases). The CDR3 contains 16 residues. V lost 3 bases to trimming and J lost 0 bases, with 13 bases between them. Germline V gene data show CDR1 as MNHNS and CDR2 as SASEGT. The CDR3 coding sequence is TGTGCCAGCAGTGACGGTTATGGACAGAGCACAGATACGCAGTATTTT. It codes for CASSDGYGQSTDTQYF.